A single sample is the source of the 9 T cell receptor beta chains below, sequenced in a study of T cell responses to AZD1222 COVID-19 vaccine. Assay: immunoSEQ multiplex PCR; the TCRdb copy retains only in-frame clones and omits some. The table includes approximately 140,000 clones, over 80% detected once. The specimen comprised peripheral blood, sampled 28 days after the second AZD1222 dose. These receptors came from an adult who received the AZD1222 COVID-19 vaccine.

This clone has only one observation. The chain employs TRBV30 and TRBJ1-6; 7 bases map to TRBD1. This CDR3 is built from 14 residues. With V trimmed by 5 bases and J by 6 bases, 7 bases remained unmatched. CDR1 and CDR2 (germline): GTSNPN, SVGIG (reference sequence). CDR3 sequence (DNA): TGTGCCTGGGGACCGGGGACAGCTAATTCACCCCTCCACTTT. It yields the protein CAWGPGTANSPLHF.

The chain employs TRBV5-1 and TRBJ1-2; D remains unclear. Trimming removed 3 bases at V and 6 bases at J, with 21 bases between. Germline CDR1 and CDR2: SGHRS and YFSETQ. CDR3 size: 16 residues. This CDR3 is CASSSMDGRPPNGYTF. The DNA for the CDR3 is TGCGCCAGCAGCTCAATGGACGGGAGACCTCCGAATGGCTACACCTTC.

V is TRBV21-1 and J is TRBJ2-3. TRBV21-1 represents a pseudogene. The CDR3 has 18 residues. The chain's CDR3 is CASSKGSRTQNGADTQYF. The CDR3 nucleotides read TGTGCCAGCAGCAAAGGCTCGCGGACCCAGAATGGCGCAGATACGCAGTATTTT.

The gene calls are TRBV3-1 (or the pseudogene TRBV3-2) and TRBJ2-2; TRBD1 is a possible D gene (6 bases). This CDR3 has 15 amino acids. The germline gives CDR1 LGHDT, CDR2 YNNKEL (reference sequence). V dropped 2 bases and J dropped 2 bases, with 9 bases sitting between them. CDR3 amino acids: CASSQSGDNTGELFF. CDR3 bases: TGTGCCAGCAGCCAATCAGGGGACAACACCGGGGAGCTGTTTTTT.

J is TRBJ2-3 and V is TRBV4-2; weak D call: TRBD2 (5 bases). CDR3 length: 15 residues. V was cut by 0 bases and J by 1 base, with 8 bases left in between. Germline CDR1 LGHNA, CDR2 YNFKEQ. This chain's CDR3 is CASSQDEGGTDTQYF. The DNA of the CDR3 is TGTGCCAGCAGCCAAGATGAGGGCGGCACAGATACGCAGTATTTT.

The CDR3 loop reads CAWSPALYTEAFF. Written as DNA, the CDR3 is TGTGCCTGGAGCCCCGCCCTTTACACTGAAGCTTTCTTT. The J gene is TRBJ1-1, the V gene TRBV30; D ambiguous. The length of the CDR3 is 13 residues. Germline V lookup: CDR1 GTSNPN, CDR2 SVGIG (reference sequence). Between the trimmed V and J ends, which lost 3 bases and 3 bases, there was a span of 11 bases.

This clone was seen a few times. The chain recombines TRBV7-9 with TRBJ1-5; 7 bases align to TRBD1. The V gene's germline CDR1 is SEHNR and CDR2 FQNEAQ (reference sequence). This CDR3 has 15 residues. The J segment lost 4 bases and the V segment lost 6 bases, leaving 9 bases of the junction unmatched. The CDR3 coding sequence is TGTGCCAGCAGTTCCGGGACAGTGGGTAATCAGCCCCAGCATTTT. It yields the protein CASSSGTVGNQPQHF.

The V gene is TRBV4-1, the J gene TRBJ2-2; TRBD1 matches 11 bases. Losses at the gene ends were 1 base for V and 5 bases for J; bases not matched to a gene: 3. This CDR3 is 16 amino acids long. Looked up from germline, CDR1 is MGHRA and CDR2 is YSYEKL. CDR3 protein: CASSQVGTGGTGELFF. DNA of the CDR3: TGCGCCAGCAGCCAAGTCGGGACAGGGGGGACCGGGGAGCTGTTTTTT.

The J gene is TRBJ2-3, the V gene TRBV7-2; D may be TRBD2 (7 bases). This CDR3 contains 16 residues. CDR1 is SGHTA and CDR2 is FQGNSA in the germline V gene. The ends were cut back, 0 bases at V and 5 bases at J, with 15 bases in the middle. CDR3 amino acids: CASSLAFGGGRDTQYF. The CDR3 coding sequence is TGTGCCAGCAGCTTAGCGTTTGGGGGGGGGCGAGATACGCAGTATTTT. The complete variable domain, with remaining parts taken from reference TRBV7-2 and TRBJ2-3, reads GAGVSQSPSNKVTEKGKDVELRCDPISGHTALYWYRQSLGQGLEFLIYFQGNSAPDKSGLPSDRFSAERTGGSVSTLTIQRTQQEDSAVYLCASSLAFGGGRDTQYFGPGTRLTVL.